The 23 T cell receptor beta chains listed next were all sequenced from one sample in a study of blood T cell repertoires in COVID-19. Using immunoSEQ multiplex PCR, the repertoire was profiled, and TCRdb retains in-frame clones only, with some absent. The sample gives some 350,000 clones, around 92% of which show up once; 3% is in the top ten. The source material was peripheral blood. These receptors originate from a woman between 25 and 40 years old with COVID-19, enrolled during active disease.

This chain uses TRBV19 with TRBJ1-2; TRBD1 matches 10 bases. The CDR3 runs 12 residues. J gave up 6 bases and V 6 bases, and 1 base lay outside the gene matches. Germline CDR1 LNHDA, CDR2 SQIVND (reference sequence). In DNA form, the CDR3 reads TGTGCCAGTAGAGGACAGGGGGATGGCTACACCTTC. Protein sequence: CASRGQGDGYTF.

There are a few counts of this clone. The gene calls are TRBV4-1 and TRBJ1-3; tentatively, D is TRBD1 (6 bases). This CDR3 is 19 amino acids long. The germline V and J ends were trimmed by 0 bases and 2 bases, with 20 bases remaining between them. Germline V gene sequence: CDR1 MGHRA, CDR2 YSYEKL. This CDR3 reads CASSQERRYAGVAGNTIYF. In DNA form, the CDR3 reads TGCGCCAGCAGCCAAGAGCGGAGGTATGCAGGGGTGGCTGGAAACACCATATATTTT.

V is TRBV7-6 and J is TRBJ2-7; D perhaps matches TRBD1 (5 bases). The CDR3 sequence is 14 residues long. The germline V and J ends were trimmed by 5 bases and 2 bases, with 13 bases remaining between them. In germline, CDR1 is SGHVS, CDR2 FNYEAQ. Written as DNA, the CDR3 is TGTGCCAGCAGCCAAGGGGTTCCCCCCTACGAGCAGTACGTC. Encoded protein: CASSQGVPPYEQYV.

This chain links TRBV4-3 with TRBJ2-2; D call uncertain. Germline assignment: CDR1 LGHNA and CDR2 YSLEER. V shed 3 bases and J shed 3 bases, with 20 bases lying between them. The CDR3 extends over 18 amino acids. The CDR3 protein is CASSHAATYSVDTGELFF. CDR3 bases: TGCGCCAGCAGCCACGCCGCCACTTATTCGGTTGACACCGGGGAGCTGTTTTTT.

This clone was found a few times. V usage is TRBV5-4 and J usage is TRBJ1-1, with 12 bases that match TRBD1. The V segment lost 5 bases and the J segment 7 bases; nucleotides outside the gene matches: 15. The CDR3 sequence is 17 residues long. Germline V CDR1 and CDR2: SGHNT, YYREEE (reference sequence). Written as DNA, the CDR3 is TGTGCCAGCAGAGGGACAGGGGGCAGCTCCACTGAACTTGAAGCTTTCTTT. It specifies CASRGTGGSSTELEAFF.

The sample holds a few counts of this clone. The V gene is TRBV6-5, the J gene TRBJ2-3; D is possibly TRBD2 (6 bases). The CDR3 totals 16 residues. Trimming took off 3 bases at V and 2 bases at J, with 15 bases between the two ends. Germline V lookup: CDR1 MNHEY, CDR2 SVGAGI. This CDR3 reads CASSYYTPGDTDTQYF. The CDR3 DNA follows: TGTGCCAGCAGTTATTATACACCGGGGGACACAGATACGCAGTATTTT.

CDR3 in amino acids: CASSQGHLNTEAFF. The CDR3 bases are TGTGCCAGCAGTCAGGGACACTTGAACACTGAAGCTTTCTTT. The chain has TRBV6-6 and TRBJ1-1, with D maybe TRBD1 (6 bases). Germline assignment: CDR1 MNHNY and CDR2 SVGAGI (reference sequence). V was trimmed by 5 bases and J by 0 bases, leaving 10 bases between them. The CDR3 length is 14 residues.

The chain links TRBV5-6 to TRBJ2-7; tentative D call: TRBD1 (6 bases). Trimming stripped 4 bases from V and 3 bases from J, with 20 bases between. From germline, CDR1 is SGHDT and CDR2 YYEEEE. The CDR3 contains 16 residues. The CDR3 coding sequence is TGTGCCAGCAGCCTTTGGACAGCTCATCTTTACTACGAGCAGTACTTC. Residues: CASSLWTAHLYYEQYF.

The chain combines TRBV11-2 with TRBJ2-3; the match to TRBD2 covers 8 bases. The CDR3 consists of 15 residues. J gave up 2 bases and V 3 bases, and 4 bases lay outside the gene matches. Germline V gene lookup returns CDR1 SGHAT and CDR2 FQNNGV. CDR3 region: CASSFSGKDTDTQYF. CDR3 DNA sequence: TGTGCCAGCAGCTTTAGCGGGAAGGACACAGATACGCAGTATTTT.

The rearrangement links TRBV6-6 to TRBJ1-1; 7 bases are a match to TRBD1. Germline CDR1 and CDR2: MNHNY and SVGAGI (reference sequence). The CDR3 extends over 15 amino acids. With V trimmed by 5 bases and J by 1 base, 7 bases remained unmatched. CDR3 in amino acids: CASSDTGDQNTEAFF. In DNA form, the CDR3 reads TGTGCCAGCAGTGACACAGGGGACCAGAACACTGAAGCTTTCTTT.

This chain connects TRBV12-5 to TRBJ2-3, with 9 bases fitting TRBD1. The CDR3 extends over 17 amino acids. Per germline, CDR1 LGHNT and CDR2 FRNRAP. With 6 bases clipped from V and 1 base from J, the junction kept 11 bases outside the gene matches. This CDR3 is CASGPHLQGAGTDTQYF. CDR3 nucleotides: TGTGCTAGTGGCCCACACTTACAGGGGGCAGGCACAGATACGCAGTATTTT.

In DNA form, the CDR3 reads TGTGCCAGCAGCCAACCGCCTCCGGGACAGGGGCCTCCCTACGAGCAGTACGTC. This codes for CASSQPPPGQGPPYEQYV. The chain recombines TRBV3-1 (or the pseudogene TRBV3-2) with TRBJ2-7; the match to TRBD1 covers 10 bases. The CDR3 contains 18 residues. Germline V CDR1 and CDR2: LGHDT, YNNKEL (reference sequence). The V gene end was trimmed by 2 bases and the J gene end by 2 bases; junction bases not matched to a gene: 12.

This rearrangement joins TRBV10-3 to TRBJ2-1, with 12 bases matching TRBD2. The germline V gene encodes CDR1 ENHRY and CDR2 SYGVKD. CDR3 length equals 18 residues. V trimming: 5 bases; J trimming: 0 bases; junction bases outside the gene matches: 8. For the CDR3, the DNA is TGTGCCATCAGTACGACTAGCGGGAGTCCCCCCTCCTACAATGAGCAGTTCTTC. Its protein is CAISTTSGSPPSYNEQFF.

This clone was detected only once. V gene TRBV7-2 combines with J gene TRBJ1-4, with D uncertain. Trimming shortened V by 1 base and J by 8 bases, and 14 bases separated the two germline ends. Germline CDR1 and CDR2: SGHTA and FQGNSA. This CDR3 is 15 amino acids long. The CDR3, as DNA: TGTGCCAGCAGCTTAGTCGGGAAATCGGAGGAAAAACTGTTTTTT. Protein product: CASSLVGKSEEKLFF. The whole variable domain, filled in from reference TRBV7-2 and TRBJ1-4, reads GAGVSQSPSNKVTEKGKDVELRCDPISGHTALYWYRQSLGQGLEFLIYFQGNSAPDKSGLPSDRFSAERTGGSVSTLTIQRTQQEDSAVYLCASSLVGKSEEKLFFGSGTQLSVL.

This chain uses TRBV5-4 with TRBJ2-1; a weak D match, TRBD2 (6 bases). The length of the CDR3 is 15 residues. V was pared by 0 bases and J by 4 bases, with 11 bases between. The germline V gene encodes CDR1 SGHNT and CDR2 YYREEE (reference sequence). The CDR3 protein is CASSLGVSGYNEQFF. CDR3 sequence (DNA): TGTGCCAGCAGCTTGGGTGTTAGCGGATACAATGAGCAGTTCTTC.

This chain connects TRBV28 to TRBJ1-2; the match to TRBD1 covers 7 bases. Trimming cost V 6 bases and J 3 bases; bases outside gene matches: 13. This CDR3 is built from 16 residues. Germline CDR1 is MDHEN and CDR2 is SYDVKM. The CDR3 sequence is CASSEYRGREDYGYTF. CDR3 nucleotide sequence: TGTGCCAGCAGCGAATACAGGGGAAGGGAGGACTATGGCTACACCTTC.

This sequence joins TRBV7-2 and TRBJ2-1; D may be TRBD2 (5 bases). Trimming took off 1 base at V and 7 bases at J, with 20 bases between the two ends. This CDR3 is built from 17 residues. Germline-derived CDR1 and CDR2 are SGHTA and FQGNSA. The chain's CDR3 is CASSLEERAHPDNEQFF. CDR3 in DNA: TGTGCCAGCAGCTTAGAGGAGAGGGCCCACCCCGATAATGAGCAGTTCTTC.

This chain links TRBV4-1 with TRBJ2-6, with TRBD1 identical over 10 bases. Germline V lookup: CDR1 MGHRA, CDR2 YSYEKL. The CDR3 runs to 20 residues. After removal of 1 base from V and 4 bases from J, the junction contained 13 bases not matched to a gene. CDR3 amino acids: CASSQVSGQGFRVGANVLTF. DNA for the CDR3: TGCGCCAGCAGCCAAGTTTCGGGACAGGGGTTCCGAGTGGGGGCCAACGTCCTGACTTTC.

The rearrangement links TRBV19 to TRBJ2-7; D gene uncertain. The CDR3 totals 13 residues. Trimming shortened V by 6 bases and J by 0 bases, and 9 bases separated the two germline ends. CDR1 and CDR2 (germline): LNHDA, SQIVND (reference sequence). The CDR3 protein is CASRDTVSYEQYV. The DNA of the CDR3 is TGTGCCAGTAGGGATACAGTCTCCTACGAGCAGTACGTC.

The rearrangement uses TRBV6-2 or TRBV6-3 and TRBJ2-5; 8 nucleotides line up with TRBD1. The CDR3 runs to 18 residues. Per the germline V gene, CDR1 is MNHEY and CDR2 is SVGEGT. V shed 5 bases, J shed 3 bases, and the junction held 17 bases outside the gene matches. Here the CDR3 DNA reads TGTGCCAGCAGTCCAGACAGGGGTTCCTCTATGTTGGAAGAGACCCAGTACTTC. Translation gives CASSPDRGSSMLEETQYF.

The chain recombines TRBV28 with TRBJ1-1; D possibly corresponds to TRBD1 (5 bases). This CDR3 comprises 17 residues. Trimming took off 1 base at V and 5 bases at J, with 20 bases between the two ends. From germline, CDR1 is MDHEN and CDR2 SYDVKM. CDR3 sequence (DNA): TGTGCCAGCAGTTTATTTACACAGGCCCCTCAGAGGACTGAAGCTTTCTTT. This gives the protein CASSLFTQAPQRTEAFF.

Notes on this clone: Other DNA sequences of this sample code for an identical CDR3. The gene calls are TRBV6-5 and TRBJ1-1; no firm D call. Germline V gene lookup returns CDR1 MNHEY and CDR2 SVGAGI. Trimming took off 2 bases at V and 0 bases at J, with 7 bases between the two ends. The CDR3 spans 14 residues. The DNA of the CDR3 is TGTGCCAGCAGTTACGGTCAGATGAACACTGAAGCTTTCTTT. Its translation: CASSYGQMNTEAFF.

This chain joins TRBV7-9 and TRBJ1-3, with no clear D. The V end was cut by 5 bases, the J end by 1 base, with 15 bases between. The CDR3 spans 16 residues. Germline lookup yields CDR1 SEHNR and CDR2 FQNEAQ (reference sequence). The CDR3 loop reads CASSLGLEASGNTIYF. The CDR3 DNA is TGTGCCAGCAGCCTTGGGCTGGAAGCTTCTGGAAACACCATATATTTT. Combining the CDR3 with reference TRBV7-9 and TRBJ1-3 gives the whole variable domain DTGVSQNPRHKITKRGQNVTFRCDPISEHNRLYWYRQTLGQGPEFLTYFQNEAQLEKSRLLSDRFSAERPKGSFSTLEIQRTEQGDSAMYLCASSLGLEASGNTIYFGEGSWLTVV.